The 17 T cell receptor beta chains given below trace back to one sample, sequenced in a study of blood T cell repertoires in COVID-19. Repertoires were generated with immunoSEQ multiplex PCR, while TCRdb's copy carries only in-frame clones and drops some. The sample consists of 200,000 to 250,000 clones, 83% of them appearing once. The sequencing sample was made of peripheral blood. Receptors were obtained from a woman in her twenties or thirties with COVID-19, enrolled during active disease.

The gene calls are TRBV6-2 or TRBV6-3 and TRBJ2-1; possibly TRBD1 or TRBD2 for D (6 bases each). CDR3 length: 15 residues. With 6 bases removed from V and 5 bases from J, the gap between germline ends came to 17 bases. CDR1 is MNHEY, CDR2 SVGEGT, per germline. The CDR3: CASSQGQGLNNEQFF. The CDR3 region has the DNA TGTGCCAGCAGCCAGGGGCAGGGACTGAACAATGAGCAGTTCTTC.

V usage is TRBV12-5 and J usage is TRBJ1-1; TRBD1 matches 7 bases. CDR1 LGHNT and CDR2 FRNRAP come from the germline V gene. V gave up 0 bases and J gave up 0 bases; unmatched junction bases: 4. The CDR3 totals 16 residues. This CDR3 is CASGLVGTAMNTEAFF. The CDR3 DNA is TGTGCTAGTGGTTTGGTAGGGACAGCGATGAACACTGAAGCTTTCTTT.

The chain links TRBV6-6 to TRBJ1-4; D may be TRBD1 (6 bases). Germline lookup yields CDR1 MNHNY and CDR2 SVGAGI (reference sequence). The CDR3 is 14 amino acids. Trimming shortened V by 5 bases and J by 5 bases, and 12 bases separated the two germline ends. CDR3 DNA sequence: TGTGCCAGCAGTAACAGGGACGCAAATGAAAAACTGTTTTTT. Residues: CASSNRDANEKLFF.

The chain couples TRBV19 to TRBJ2-1; 9 bases match TRBD2. This CDR3 is 15 amino acids long. Per the germline V gene, CDR1 is LNHDA and CDR2 is SQIVND (reference sequence). The V segment lost 9 bases and the J segment 0 bases; nucleotides outside the gene matches: 6. CDR3 sequence (DNA): TGTGCCAGCCGACTAGCGGCAATCTCCTACAATGAGCAGTTCTTC. It is translated as CASRLAAISYNEQFF. Full variable domain (rest looked up from reference TRBV19 and TRBJ2-1): DGGITQSPKYLFRKEGQNVTLSCEQNLNHDAMYWYRQDPGQGLRLIYYSQIVNDFQKGDIAEGYSVSREKKESFPLTVTSAQKNPTAFYLCASRLAAISYNEQFFGPGTRLTVL.

The J gene is TRBJ1-2, the V gene TRBV27, with D possibly TRBD1 on 6 matching bases. The CDR3 is 12 residues long. Germline values: CDR1 MNHEY, CDR2 SMNVEV (reference sequence). The V gene lost 6 bases and the J gene lost 8 bases, with 13 bases spanning the gap. The CDR3 DNA reads as TGTGCCAGCAGACAGGGTTCCATGGGCTACACCTTC. Translated, it gives CASRQGSMGYTF.

The CDR3 bases are TGTGCCAGCAGCCACAACTCAGCGGCGGGCACTGAAGCTTTCTTT. Amino acids: CASSHNSAAGTEAFF. The chain has TRBV7-6 and TRBJ1-1; D gene unclear. Germline-derived CDR1 and CDR2 are SGHVS and FNYEAQ. The CDR3 consists of 15 residues. Trimming pared 5 bases from V and 4 bases from J, leaving 17 bases between.

The rearrangement links TRBV5-4 to TRBJ2-6; TRBD1 is a possible D gene (6 bases). The germline V and J ends were trimmed by 4 bases and 4 bases, with 18 bases remaining between them. The CDR3 runs 17 residues. Germline V gene sequence: CDR1 SGHNT, CDR2 YYREEE (reference sequence). The CDR3 DNA reads TGTGCCAGCAGCAGAAGTTGGGGGCCCACGGGGGCCAACGTCCTGACTTTC. Amino acid sequence: CASSRSWGPTGANVLTF.

V is TRBV5-6 and J is TRBJ1-6, with D perhaps matching TRBD1 (6 bases). The V gene lost 4 bases and the J gene lost 6 bases, with 17 bases spanning the gap. CDR1 is SGHDT, CDR2 YYEEEE, per germline. The CDR3 loop spans 16 amino acids. The CDR3 region is CASSRQDGVSNSPLHF. CDR3 sequence (DNA): TGTGCCAGCAGCCGACAGGACGGGGTTAGTAATTCACCCCTCCACTTT.

This chain links TRBV9 with TRBJ1-4; 9 nucleotides match TRBD1. The V and J ends lost 4 bases and 5 bases, in that order; junction bases with no gene match: 6. From germline, CDR1 is SGDLS and CDR2 YYNGEE. The CDR3 loop spans 15 amino acids. The DNA for the CDR3 is TGTGCCAGCAGCCCCGGGACAGGGCAAAATGAAAAACTGTTTTTT. Translating gives CASSPGTGQNEKLFF.

In its sample, this clone was seen a few times. V gene TRBV12-3 or TRBV12-4 combines with J gene TRBJ1-1; no definite D call. The CDR3 totals 12 residues. V was pared by 6 bases and J by 4 bases, with 9 bases between. CDR3 coding DNA: TGTGCCAGCAGAAGCGTACCCACTGAAGCTTTCTTT. Its protein is CASRSVPTEAFF.

This clone was seen a single time. The chain is built from TRBV6-2 or TRBV6-3 and TRBJ2-3; tentative D call: TRBD1 (5 bases). Trimming stripped 4 bases from V and 5 bases from J, with 28 bases between. The CDR3 runs to 19 residues. Germline V lookup: CDR1 MNHEY, CDR2 SVGEGT. The CDR3 coding sequence is TGTGCCAGCAGTTCCTCGGCGGCGAAAAGGACATTGGCAAGAGATACGCAGTATTTT. It codes for CASSSSAAKRTLARDTQYF.

This clone has a single count. The V call is TRBV20-1, the J call TRBJ2-7; the D gene is possibly TRBD1 (6 bases). The germline V gene encodes CDR1 DFQATT and CDR2 SNEGSKA (reference sequence). Trimming pared 3 bases from V and 4 bases from J, leaving 19 bases between. The CDR3 contains 15 residues. The CDR3 DNA reads as TGCAGTGCTAGTAGTGGACAGAGGGGATATTACGAGCAGTACTTC. Translating gives CSASSGQRGYYEQYF.

This clone was detected many times. V usage is TRBV7-9 and J usage is TRBJ2-7; TRBD2 matches 7 bases. The CDR3 runs 17 residues. Trimming removed 4 bases from V and 9 bases from J; junction bases left unmatched: 21. CDR1 SEHNR and CDR2 FQNEAQ come from the germline V gene (reference sequence). The CDR3 DNA follows: TGTGCCAGCAGCTCGTCGGAAACCGGGACTTCCCGCGGGGGGCAGTACTTC. This translates into CASSSSETGTSRGGQYF.

This chain links TRBV6-5 with TRBJ2-1; 7 positions match TRBD2. Germline trimming cut 0 bases from V and 8 bases from J; bases unmatched to any gene: 10. This CDR3 has 16 amino acids. CDR1 and CDR2 from the germline V gene are MNHEY and SVGAGI. CDR3 nucleotides: TGTGCCAGCAGTTACTCGAGCGGGACTTTTACCGATGAGCAGTTCTTC. It specifies CASSYSSGTFTDEQFF.

V and J are TRBV11-2 and TRBJ2-7; TRBD1 is a possible D gene (8 bases). Germline CDR1 is SGHAT and CDR2 is FQNNGV. The ends were cut back, 4 bases at V and 0 bases at J, with 19 bases in the middle. The CDR3 loop spans 17 amino acids. Here the CDR3 reads CASSSTTGGASSYEQYF. The CDR3 DNA reads TGTGCCAGCAGCTCCACCACAGGGGGGGCCAGCTCCTACGAGCAGTACTTC.

In DNA form, the CDR3 reads TGTGCCAGCAGCTTAGTGGGGACTAGCGGGATCTCAGGAGAGACCCAGTACTTC. This codes for CASSLVGTSGISGETQYF. The chain employs TRBV7-7 and TRBJ2-5; 13 positions match TRBD2. Germline V gene data show CDR1 as SSHAT and CDR2 as FNYEAQ (reference sequence). The CDR3 is made up of 18 amino acids. V lost 1 base and J lost 4; bases outside the gene matches: 9.

The sample holds a few counts of this clone. The CDR3 nucleotides are TGTGCCAGCAGCGTAGGGGGGGTTGAGCCCTACGAGCAGTACTTC. Translation: CASSVGGVEPYEQYF. V is TRBV9 and J is TRBJ2-7, with D perhaps matching TRBD2 (6 bases). Germline values: CDR1 SGDLS, CDR2 YYNGEE. The CDR3 is 15 residues long. The V and J ends lost 0 bases and 2 bases respectively, with 12 bases between them. Supplemented by reference TRBV9 and TRBJ2-7, the full variable domain reads DSGVTQTPKHLITATGQRVTLRCSPRSGDLSVYWYQQSLDQGLQFLIQYYNGEERAKGNILERFSAQQFPDLHSELNLSSLELGDSALYFCASSVGGVEPYEQYFGPGTRLTVT.